This TCR beta chain came from a study of sequential checkpoint blockade in melanoma (dated by TCRdb to the late 2010s). A note on the overall study: Patients were randomized 1:1 to first-line nivolumab followed by ipilimumab (arm A) or ipilimumab followed by nivolumab (arm B). Maintenance nivolumab came after both trial sequences. Paper-wide results and their limitations: Larger, independent patient cohorts are needed to validate the response-prediction model that combines TCR metrics and mutation burden.

In the germline V gene, CDR1 corresponds to SGHRS and CDR2 to YFSETQ. V is pared back by 2 bases and J by 6 bases, with 20 bases lying between the germline termini. The CDR3, cysteine through phenylalanine, is 16 amino acids long. The sequence is cut down to CDR3 DNA, 48 bases in frame from base 1. The immunoSEQ Assay was used to immunosequence TCRbeta CDR3 regions from genomic DNA. Genomic DNA was amplified by bias-controlled multiplex PCR before high-throughput sequencing. On the study's bioinformatics: To quantify the absolute abundance of each unique TCRbeta CDR3 region, the sequences were collapsed and filtered. Clonality, defined as 1 minus Pielou's evenness, was calculated using only productive rearrangements. A previously published method was used to identify clones with significantly greater frequencies in on-treatment samples than in baseline samples. The source is immuneACCESS, and TCRdb retained only in-frame sequences with V and J called. Part of the clones is not carried over; for the studies checked, unresolved V genes explain less than half of this, and the remainder is unexplained. V and J calls plus clone size are reproduced from that table; the DNA served to infer D and trimming. Recorded for this sample are some 6,000 clones; roughly 57% of them occurred a single time. The ten largest clones take up 35% to 50% of the sample.

The table lists this clone with a count of one. Its antigen specificity is not known. It has no much larger one-base neighbor in the sample; base qualities were not kept. The intended sense of this specimen's treatment or condition label: randomized to nivolumab then ipilimumab (arm A) or the reverse (arm B). No trial patient had received prior DNA-damaging chemotherapy. On a FACS Aria II flow cytometer, live CD3+CD8+ cells that were negative for CD19 and CD56 were sorted from thawed PBMCs. Samples were obtained from patients with melanoma enrolled in CheckMate 064, a randomized, open-label phase II trial of sequential checkpoint blockade. Leukapheresis was used to collect peripheral blood mononuclear cells, which were then purified with Ficoll-Paque and frozen in human serum with roughly 10% DMSO. Purity of sorted blood CD3+CD8+ cells was verified at >98% immediately after sorting, followed by DNA extraction.

Specimen: CD8+ T cells sorted from blood (inferred from file names), collected from a patient given nivolumab and ipilimumab in sequence. The sequence derives from a human donor with melanoma. The sequence is built from TRBV5-1 and TRBJ1-2; no D gene is confidently identified. The DNA is as follows: TGCGCCAGCAGCTTCGAGAGCTCCGGGTTCGGAAATGGCTACACCTTC. Translated, it gives CASSFESSGFGNGYTF. Reference TRBV5-1 and TRBJ1-2 genes cover what lies past the CDR3, so the full variable domain is KAGVTQTPRYLIKTRGQQVTLSCSPISGHRSVSWYQQTPGQGLQFLFEYFSETQRNKGNFPGRFSGRQFSNSRSEMNVSTLELGDSALYLCASSFESSGFGNGYTFGSGTRLTVV.